This T cell receptor (beta chain) comes out of a study of cytomegalovirus exposure and HLA in healthy donors (TCRdb year 2017). In terms of the full investigation: According to a later analysis, one platform produced both the 100 to 150 validation repertoires and the 670 or so repertoires of the first cohort. Besides the first cohort of approximately 710 subjects, a separate validation cohort made up of roughly 130 different subjects was used. The study aimed to test whether signatures of past pathogen exposure could be identified by cataloging public T cell receptors. To predict cytomegalovirus infection status, the study combined high-throughput TCR immunosequencing, statistical association of individual TCRs with disease status, and machine learning.

CDR1 and CDR2, looked up from the germline V gene (reference sequence), are GTSNPN and SVGIG. V drops 1 base and J drops 11 bases, leaving 22 bases in between. The cysteine opens and the phenylalanine closes a CDR3 of 15 amino acids. Here the CDR3 DNA is all that survives: 45 bases in frame from base 1. Worth noting for this clone: Its binding antigen is unknown. No much larger clonotype is one base removed from it; base qualities were not supplied.

The library came from the immunoSEQ multiplex PCR assay. Per the authors' processing: A statistical classification framework was developed to diagnose cytomegalovirus status using the catalog of TCR beta chain sequences. Drawn from immuneACCESS, this table holds only the in-frame rearrangements with V and J called that TCRdb kept. Clones are partly lost; checked studies trace under half to an unresolved V gene and leave the rest unexplained. D and trimming come from the DNA, and the V and J calls and clone size come from that table. The sample profile shows 67,000 or so clones; around 96% of them were found once. The ten biggest clones cover 1.2% to 1.5% of the sample. The research as a whole found: A later analysis found that TCRs clustered in the first cohort also tended to co-occur in the 100 to 150 validation repertoires, with 90% to 95% of cluster scores above 0. The authors suggested that the approach could potentially be generalized to other disease states and immunological phenotypes. In both the original and validation cohorts, the classifier was reported to diagnose cytomegalovirus status with high specificity and sensitivity. A total of 150 to 200 TCR beta chains were listed by the study as associated with cytomegalovirus. Three of the identified cytomegalovirus-associated TCR beta chains were confirmed in vitro to be specific for cytomegalovirus antigens. Most TCR sequences were seen in very few donors, while some public TCRs were found in many individuals. A later analysis had no HLA typing for the validation cohort, so co-occurrence there was scored across all 130 or so repertoires.

The donors belonged to the validation cohort of 90 to 150 subjects, which was separate from the approximately 700-subject first cohort. The rearrangement joined TRBV30 to TRBJ2-3; TRBD2 could be the D gene, as 7 bases match. Sequenced input: PBMCs. The TCR comes from a young man in good health and CMV-seropositive. The sequenced DNA: TGTGCCTGGAGTGCCACCACCGTGGGGGGGCGGGGGCAGTATTTT. Protein translation: CAWSATTVGGRGQYF.